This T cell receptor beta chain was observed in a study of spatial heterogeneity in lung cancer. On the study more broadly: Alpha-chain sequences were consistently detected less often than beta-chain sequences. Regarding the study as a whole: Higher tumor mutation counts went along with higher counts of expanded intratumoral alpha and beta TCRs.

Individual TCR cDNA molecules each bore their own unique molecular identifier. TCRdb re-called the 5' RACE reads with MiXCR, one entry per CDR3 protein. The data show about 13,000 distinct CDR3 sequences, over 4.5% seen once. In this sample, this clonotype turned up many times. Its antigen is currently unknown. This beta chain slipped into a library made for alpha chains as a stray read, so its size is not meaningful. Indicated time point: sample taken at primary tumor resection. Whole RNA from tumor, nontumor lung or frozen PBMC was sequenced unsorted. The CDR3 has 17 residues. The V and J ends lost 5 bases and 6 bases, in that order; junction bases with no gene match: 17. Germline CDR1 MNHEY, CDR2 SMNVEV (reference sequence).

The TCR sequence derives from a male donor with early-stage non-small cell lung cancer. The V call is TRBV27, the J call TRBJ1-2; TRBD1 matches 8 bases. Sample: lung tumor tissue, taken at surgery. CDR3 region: CASSTLSGGQGVNGYTF. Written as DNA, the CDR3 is TGTGCCAGCAGTACTTTATCGGGAGGACAGGGCGTGAATGGCTACACCTTC.